This T cell receptor beta chain was identified during a study of blood T cells in healthy people across ages. A J-beta primer mix and a sample-barcoded 5' primer were used in a second PCR of roughly 7 to 12 cycles. Every individual sample yielded 2.5 million or more paired-end reads (each containing CDR3). TCRdb ran MiXCR on the 5' RACE reads and lists one entry per CDR3 protein. The data contain hundreds of thousands of distinct CDR3 sequences, approximately 50% of them singletons. Ten milliliters of peripheral blood were drawn from each donor into EDTA-treated tubes. Trimming took 4 bases from V and 3 from J, leaving 13 bases between them. Per the germline V gene, CDR1 is SGHRS and CDR2 is YFSETQ. CDR3 length equals 14 residues. This clonotype was detected once.

The sequenced material came from blood. This sequence originates from a woman aged 55 to 70 in good health. This rearrangement joins TRBV5-1 to TRBJ1-1; TRBD1 might be the D (5 bases). The CDR3 DNA reads TGCGCCAGCAGCGGTAGGGGAGCGGACACTGAAGCTTTCTTT. Translation gives CASSGRGADTEAFF.